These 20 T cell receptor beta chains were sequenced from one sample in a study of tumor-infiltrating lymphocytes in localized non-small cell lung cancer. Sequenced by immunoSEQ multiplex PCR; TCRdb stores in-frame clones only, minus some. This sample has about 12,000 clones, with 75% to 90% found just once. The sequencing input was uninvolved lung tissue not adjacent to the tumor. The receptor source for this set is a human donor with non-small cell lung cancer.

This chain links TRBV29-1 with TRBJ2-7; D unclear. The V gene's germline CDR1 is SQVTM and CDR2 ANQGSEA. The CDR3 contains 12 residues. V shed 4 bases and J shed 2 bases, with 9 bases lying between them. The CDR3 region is CSVGPNPYEQYF. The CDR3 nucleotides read TGCAGCGTTGGGCCGAACCCCTACGAGCAGTACTTC.

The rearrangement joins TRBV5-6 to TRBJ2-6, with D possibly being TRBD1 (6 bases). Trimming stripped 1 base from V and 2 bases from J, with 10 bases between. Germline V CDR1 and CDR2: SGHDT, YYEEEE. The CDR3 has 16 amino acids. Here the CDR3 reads CASSLFRGTGANVLTF. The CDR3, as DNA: TGTGCCAGCAGCTTGTTTAGGGGGACTGGGGCCAACGTCCTGACTTTC. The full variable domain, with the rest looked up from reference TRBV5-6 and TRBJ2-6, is DAGVTQSPTHLIKTRGQQVTLRCSPKSGHDTVSWYQQALGQGPQFIFQYYEEEERQRGNFPDRFSGHQFPNYSSELNVNALLLGDSALYLCASSLFRGTGANVLTFGAGSRLTVL.

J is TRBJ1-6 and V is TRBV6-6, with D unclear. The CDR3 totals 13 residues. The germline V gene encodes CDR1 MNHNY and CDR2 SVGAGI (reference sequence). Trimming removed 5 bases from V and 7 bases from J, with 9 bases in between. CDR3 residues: CASSDGLNSPLHF. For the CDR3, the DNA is TGTGCCAGCAGTGACGGACTGAATTCACCCCTCCACTTT.

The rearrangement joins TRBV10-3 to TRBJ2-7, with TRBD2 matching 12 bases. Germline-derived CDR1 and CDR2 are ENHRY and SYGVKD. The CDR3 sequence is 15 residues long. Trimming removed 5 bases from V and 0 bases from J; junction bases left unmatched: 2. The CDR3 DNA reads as TGTGCCATCAGTTCTAGCGGGGGGGTCTCCTACGAGCAGTACTTC. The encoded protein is CAISSSGGVSYEQYF.

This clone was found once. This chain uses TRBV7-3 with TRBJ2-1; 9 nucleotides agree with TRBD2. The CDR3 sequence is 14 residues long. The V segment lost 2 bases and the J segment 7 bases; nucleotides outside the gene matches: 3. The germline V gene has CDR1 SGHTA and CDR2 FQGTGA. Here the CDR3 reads CASSLVAGENEQFF. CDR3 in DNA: TGTGCCAGCAGCTTAGTAGCGGGAGAGAATGAGCAGTTCTTC.

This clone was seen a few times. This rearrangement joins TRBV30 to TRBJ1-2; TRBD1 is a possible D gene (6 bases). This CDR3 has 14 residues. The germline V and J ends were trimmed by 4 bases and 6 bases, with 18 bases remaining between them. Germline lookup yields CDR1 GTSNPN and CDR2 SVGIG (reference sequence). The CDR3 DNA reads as TGTGCCTGGACCTCCGGGGGCAGCACAAATGGCTACACCTTC. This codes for CAWTSGGSTNGYTF.

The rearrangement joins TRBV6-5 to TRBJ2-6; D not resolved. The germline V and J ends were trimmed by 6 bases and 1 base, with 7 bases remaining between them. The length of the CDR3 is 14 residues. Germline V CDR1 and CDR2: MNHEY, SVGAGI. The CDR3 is CASSRESGANVLTF. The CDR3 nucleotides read TGTGCCAGCAGCCGTGAGTCTGGGGCCAACGTCCTGACTTTC.

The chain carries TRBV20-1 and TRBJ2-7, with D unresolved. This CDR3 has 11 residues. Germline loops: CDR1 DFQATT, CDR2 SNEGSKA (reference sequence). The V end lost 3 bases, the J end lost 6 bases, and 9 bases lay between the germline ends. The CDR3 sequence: CSASRFGEQYF. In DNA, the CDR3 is TGCAGTGCTAGCCGCTTCGGCGAGCAGTACTTC.

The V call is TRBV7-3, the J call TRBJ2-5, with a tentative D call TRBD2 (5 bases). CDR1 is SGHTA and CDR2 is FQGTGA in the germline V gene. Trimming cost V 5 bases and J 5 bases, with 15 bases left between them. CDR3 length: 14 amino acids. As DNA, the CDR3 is TGTGCCAGCAGCCCCCGGGGAATGAGGGAGACCCAGTACTTC. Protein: CASSPRGMRETQYF.

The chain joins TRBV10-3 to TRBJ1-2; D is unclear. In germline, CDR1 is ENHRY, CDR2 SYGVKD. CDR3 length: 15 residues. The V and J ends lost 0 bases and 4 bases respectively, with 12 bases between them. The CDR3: CAISESKGETYGYTF. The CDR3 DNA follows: TGTGCCATCAGTGAGTCGAAAGGAGAGACCTATGGCTACACCTTC.

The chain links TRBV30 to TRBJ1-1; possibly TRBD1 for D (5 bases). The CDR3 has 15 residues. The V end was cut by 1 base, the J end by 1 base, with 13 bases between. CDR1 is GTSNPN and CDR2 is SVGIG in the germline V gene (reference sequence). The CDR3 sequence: CAWSAFIQGNTEAFF. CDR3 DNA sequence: TGTGCCTGGAGTGCCTTCATCCAGGGGAACACTGAAGCTTTCTTT.

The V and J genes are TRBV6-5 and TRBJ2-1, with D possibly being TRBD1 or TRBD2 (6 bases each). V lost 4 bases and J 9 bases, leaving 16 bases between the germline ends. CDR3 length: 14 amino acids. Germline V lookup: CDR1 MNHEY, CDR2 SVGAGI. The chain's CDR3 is CASSSGGKGGEQFF. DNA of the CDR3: TGTGCCAGCAGTTCCGGCGGGAAGGGGGGTGAGCAGTTCTTC.

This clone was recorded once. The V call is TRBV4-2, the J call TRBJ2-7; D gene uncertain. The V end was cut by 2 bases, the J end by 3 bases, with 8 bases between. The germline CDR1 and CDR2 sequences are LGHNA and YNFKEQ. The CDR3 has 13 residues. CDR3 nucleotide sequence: TGTGCCAGCAGCCAATTCGACGGCTACGAGCAGTACTTC. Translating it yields CASSQFDGYEQYF.

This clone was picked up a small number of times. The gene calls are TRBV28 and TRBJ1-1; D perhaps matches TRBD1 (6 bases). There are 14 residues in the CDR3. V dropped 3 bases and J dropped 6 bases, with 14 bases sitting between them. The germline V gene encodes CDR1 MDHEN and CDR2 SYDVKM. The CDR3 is CASSFTGKGAEAFF. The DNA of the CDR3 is TGTGCCAGCAGTTTCACAGGGAAAGGGGCTGAAGCTTTCTTT.

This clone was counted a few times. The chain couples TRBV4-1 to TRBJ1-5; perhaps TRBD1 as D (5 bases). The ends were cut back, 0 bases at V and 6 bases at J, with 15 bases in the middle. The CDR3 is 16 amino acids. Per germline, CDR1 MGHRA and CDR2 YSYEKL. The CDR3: CASSQDWGRRRQPQHF. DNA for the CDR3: TGCGCCAGCAGCCAAGACTGGGGGAGGCGGCGTCAGCCCCAGCATTTT.

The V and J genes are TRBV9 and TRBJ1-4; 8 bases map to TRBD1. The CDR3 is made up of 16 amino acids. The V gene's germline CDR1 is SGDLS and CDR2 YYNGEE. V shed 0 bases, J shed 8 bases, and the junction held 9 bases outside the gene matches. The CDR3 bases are TGTGCCAGCAGCGTAGGACAGGGGAGTATAGCGGAAAAACTGTTTTTT. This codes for CASSVGQGSIAEKLFF.

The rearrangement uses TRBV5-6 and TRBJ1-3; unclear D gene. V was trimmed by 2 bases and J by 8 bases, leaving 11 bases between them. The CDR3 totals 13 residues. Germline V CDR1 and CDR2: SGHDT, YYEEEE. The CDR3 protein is CASSFDQRDTIYF. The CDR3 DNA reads TGTGCCAGCAGCTTCGACCAGAGGGACACCATATATTTT.

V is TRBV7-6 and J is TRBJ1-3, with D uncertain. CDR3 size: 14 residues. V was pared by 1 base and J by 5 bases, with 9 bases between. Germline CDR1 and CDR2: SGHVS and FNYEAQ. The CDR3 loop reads CASSLGEGRNTIYF. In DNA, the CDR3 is TGTGCCAGCAGCTTAGGGGAAGGGAGAAACACCATATATTTT.

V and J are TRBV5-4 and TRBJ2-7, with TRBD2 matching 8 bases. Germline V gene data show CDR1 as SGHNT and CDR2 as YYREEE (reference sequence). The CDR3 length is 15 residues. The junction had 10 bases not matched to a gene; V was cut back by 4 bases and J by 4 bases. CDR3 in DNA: TGTGCCAGCAGCGCAAGCGGGAGAGGGTGGTACGAGCAGTACTTC. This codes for CASSASGRGWYEQYF.

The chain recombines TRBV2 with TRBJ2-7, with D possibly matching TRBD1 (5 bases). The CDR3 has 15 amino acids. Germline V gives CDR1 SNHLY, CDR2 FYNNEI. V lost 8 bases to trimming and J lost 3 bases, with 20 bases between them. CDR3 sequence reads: CASGERGAAYYEQYF. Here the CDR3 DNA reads TGTGCCAGCGGCGAGCGTGGGGCGGCTTACTACGAGCAGTACTTC.